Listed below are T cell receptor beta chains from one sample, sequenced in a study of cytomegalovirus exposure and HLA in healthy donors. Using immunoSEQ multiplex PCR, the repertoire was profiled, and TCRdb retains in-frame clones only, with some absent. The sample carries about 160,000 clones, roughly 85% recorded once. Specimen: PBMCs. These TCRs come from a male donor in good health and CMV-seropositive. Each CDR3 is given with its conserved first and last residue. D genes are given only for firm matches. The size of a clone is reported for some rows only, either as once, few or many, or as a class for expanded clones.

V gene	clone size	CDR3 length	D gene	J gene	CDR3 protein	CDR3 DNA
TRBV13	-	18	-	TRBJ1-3	CASSSNRLVFSSGNTIYF	TGTGCCAGCAGCTCCAACAGGCTCGTTTTCAGCTCTGGAAACACCATATATTTT
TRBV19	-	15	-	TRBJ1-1	CASSIQGSGYTEAFF	TGTGCCAGTAGTATCCAGGGTAGTGGGTACACTGAAGCTTTCTTT
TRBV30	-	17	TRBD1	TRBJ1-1	CAWSVLAGGKRDTEAFF	TGTGCCTGGAGTGTACTGGCAGGGGGAAAGCGGGACACTGAAGCTTTCTTT
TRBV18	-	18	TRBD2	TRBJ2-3	CASSPYQRGGPGPDTQYF	TGTGCCAGCTCACCCTACCAGCGGGGGGGCCCGGGGCCAGATACGCAGTATTTT
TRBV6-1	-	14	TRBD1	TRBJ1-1	CASSRTGGDTEAFF	TGTGCCAGCAGTCGGACAGGGGGGGACACTGAAGCTTTCTTT
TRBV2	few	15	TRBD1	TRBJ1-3	CASSVRQGSGNTIYF	TGTGCCAGCAGCGTAAGACAGGGCAGCGGAAACACCATATATTTT
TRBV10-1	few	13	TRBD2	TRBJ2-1	CASSFTGGGEQFF	TGCGCCAGCAGCTTTACTGGGGGGGGTGAGCAGTTCTTC
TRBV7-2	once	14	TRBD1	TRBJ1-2	CASSPWTGDYGYTF	TGTGCCAGCAGCCCCTGGACAGGGGACTATGGCTACACCTTC
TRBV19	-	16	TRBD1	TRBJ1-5	CASSITGTGHNQPQHF	TGTGCCAGTAGTATAACAGGGACAGGTCACAATCAGCCCCAGCATTTT
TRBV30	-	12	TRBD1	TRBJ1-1	CAWGTANTEAFF	TGTGCCTGGGGGACAGCTAACACTGAAGCTTTCTTT
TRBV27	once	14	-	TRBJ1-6	CASTEGGGGSPLHF	TGTGCCAGCACCGAAGGGGGGGGAGGATCACCCCTCCACTTT
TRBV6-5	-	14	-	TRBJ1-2	CASSEDRMGYGYTF	TGTGCCAGCAGTGAGGACAGAATGGGCTATGGCTACACCTTC
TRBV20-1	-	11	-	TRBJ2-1	CSARRGGEQFF	TGCAGTGCTAGAAGGGGGGGTGAGCAGTTCTTC
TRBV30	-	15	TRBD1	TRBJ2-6	CASGQGAQGANGLTF	TGTGCCTCGGGACAGGGGGCGCAGGGGGCCAACGGCCTGACTTTC
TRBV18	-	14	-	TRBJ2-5	CASSPPSKQETQYF	TGTGCCAGCTCACCACCTTCTAAACAAGAGACCCAGTACTTC
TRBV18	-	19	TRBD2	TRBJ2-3	CASSPTSGARGSSTDTQYF	TGTGCCAGCTCACCGACTAGCGGGGCGAGGGGCTCTAGCACAGATACGCAGTATTTT
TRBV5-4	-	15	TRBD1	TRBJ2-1	CASSLRDRDGNEQFF	TGTGCCAGCAGCTTGCGGGACAGGGATGGGAATGAGCAGTTCTTC